The clone carrying this T cell receptor beta chain was seen only once. The antigen is unknown. The PCR ran on 60 Vbeta and 13 Jbeta primers. The protocol was immunoSEQ multiplex PCR, while the TCRdb copy is restricted to in-frame clones and leaves out a portion. The repertoire holds around 100,000 clones, with around three quarters as singletons. The data stem from a study of cytomegalovirus exposure and HLA in healthy donors. Broader study findings: In vitro experiments confirmed that three CMV-associated chains were specific for CMV antigens. A later analysis by the authors found several of the most significant clusters apparently linked to common viral pathogens.

Sequencing used PBMCs. The clonotype was recovered from a woman younger than 35 in good health and CMV-seropositive.

The CDR3 here is CASSSGADTQYF. In nucleotides, the CDR3 is TGTGCCAGCAGCTCAGGGGCAGATACGCAGTATTTT. The V and J genes are TRBV11-2 and TRBJ2-3; D is perhaps TRBD1 (6 bases). The length of the CDR3 is 12 residues. V lost 4 bases, J lost 4 bases, and 6 bases lay in between. Germline lookup yields CDR1 SGHAT and CDR2 FQNNGV.